This T cell receptor (beta chain) originates from a study of T cell responses to AZD1222 COVID-19 vaccine. Study findings and constraints: Baseline serology detected seropositivity in only a handful of AZD1222 recipients.

In its sample, this clone was seen a few times. The antigen remains unidentified. Germline values: CDR1 SGHVS, CDR2 FQNEAQ. The junction had 0 bases not matched to a gene; V was cut back by 4 bases and J by 3 bases. This CDR3 region has 14 residues. TCRdb keeps only in-frame clones here, not all; method: immunoSEQ multiplex PCR. The sample shows fewer than 90,000 clones, roughly 90% of them seen only once. This receptor was taken from an adult who received the AZD1222 COVID-19 vaccine. This chain uses TRBV7-8 with TRBJ1-4; 9 bases map to TRBD1. The sample in question was peripheral blood, obtained 28 days after the second AZD1222 dose. This CDR3 is CASSWDRANEKLFF. The CDR3 DNA reads TGTGCCAGCAGCTGGGACAGGGCTAATGAAAAACTGTTTTTT.